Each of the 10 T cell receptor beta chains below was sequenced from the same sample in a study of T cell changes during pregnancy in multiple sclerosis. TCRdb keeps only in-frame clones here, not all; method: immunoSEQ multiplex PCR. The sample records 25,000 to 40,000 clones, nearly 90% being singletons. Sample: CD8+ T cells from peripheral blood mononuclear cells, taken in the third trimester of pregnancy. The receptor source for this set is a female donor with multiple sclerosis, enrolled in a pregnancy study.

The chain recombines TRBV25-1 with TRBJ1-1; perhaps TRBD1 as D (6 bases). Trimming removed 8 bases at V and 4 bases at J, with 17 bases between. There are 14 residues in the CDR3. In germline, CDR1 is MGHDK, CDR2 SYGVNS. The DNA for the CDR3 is TGTGCCAGCCATGGGGGGGCGCGGGGCACTGAAGCTTTCTTT. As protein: CASHGGARGTEAFF.

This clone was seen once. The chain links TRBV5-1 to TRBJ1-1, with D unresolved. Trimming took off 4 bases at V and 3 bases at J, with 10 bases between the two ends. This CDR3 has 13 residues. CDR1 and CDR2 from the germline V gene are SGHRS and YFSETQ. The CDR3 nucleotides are TGCGCCAGCAGCCTTGGAGTGGACACTGAAGCTTTCTTT. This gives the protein CASSLGVDTEAFF. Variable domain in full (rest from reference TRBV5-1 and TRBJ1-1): KAGVTQTPRYLIKTRGQQVTLSCSPISGHRSVSWYQQTPGQGLQFLFEYFSETQRNKGNFPGRFSGRQFSNSRSEMNVSTLELGDSALYLCASSLGVDTEAFFGQGTRLTVV.

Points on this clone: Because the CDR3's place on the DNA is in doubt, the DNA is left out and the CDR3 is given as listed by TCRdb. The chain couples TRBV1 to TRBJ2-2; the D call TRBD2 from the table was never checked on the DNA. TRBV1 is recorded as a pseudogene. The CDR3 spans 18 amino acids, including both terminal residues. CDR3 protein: CTSSQVAAGALLTGELFF.

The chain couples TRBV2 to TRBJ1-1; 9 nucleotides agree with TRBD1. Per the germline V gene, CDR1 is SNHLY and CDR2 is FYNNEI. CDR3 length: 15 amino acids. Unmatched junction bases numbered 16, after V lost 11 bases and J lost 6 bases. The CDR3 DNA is TGTGCCGTCCGGGGGACAGGGCCCCGCGCGGCTGAAGCTTTCTTT. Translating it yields CAVRGTGPRAAEAFF.

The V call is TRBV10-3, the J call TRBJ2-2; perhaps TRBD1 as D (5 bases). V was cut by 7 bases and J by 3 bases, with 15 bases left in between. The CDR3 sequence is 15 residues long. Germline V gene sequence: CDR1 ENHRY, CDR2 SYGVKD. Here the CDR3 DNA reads TGTGCCATCAAAATTGGGCAGGGTGACACCGGGGAGCTGTTTTTT. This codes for CAIKIGQGDTGELFF.

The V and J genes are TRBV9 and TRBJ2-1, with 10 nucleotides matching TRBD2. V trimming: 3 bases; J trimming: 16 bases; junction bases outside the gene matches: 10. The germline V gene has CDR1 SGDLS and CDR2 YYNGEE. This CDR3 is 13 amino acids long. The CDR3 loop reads CASSGGKREGQFF. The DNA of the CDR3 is TGTGCCAGCAGCGGGGGGAAGCGGGAGGGCCAATTCTTC.

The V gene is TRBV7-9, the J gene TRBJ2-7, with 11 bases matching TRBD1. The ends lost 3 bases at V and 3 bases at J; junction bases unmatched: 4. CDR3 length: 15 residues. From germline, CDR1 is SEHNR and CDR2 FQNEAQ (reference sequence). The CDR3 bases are TGTGCCAGCAGCTTCCCGGGACAGGGGGTCTACGAGCAGTACTTC. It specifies CASSFPGQGVYEQYF.

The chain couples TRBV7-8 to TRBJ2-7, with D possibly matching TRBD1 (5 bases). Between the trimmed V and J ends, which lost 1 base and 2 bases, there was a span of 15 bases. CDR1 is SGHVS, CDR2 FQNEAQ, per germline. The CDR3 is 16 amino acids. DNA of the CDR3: TGTGCCAGCAGCTTAGTGGCGACAGAGATAACCTACGAGCAGTACTTC. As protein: CASSLVATEITYEQYF.

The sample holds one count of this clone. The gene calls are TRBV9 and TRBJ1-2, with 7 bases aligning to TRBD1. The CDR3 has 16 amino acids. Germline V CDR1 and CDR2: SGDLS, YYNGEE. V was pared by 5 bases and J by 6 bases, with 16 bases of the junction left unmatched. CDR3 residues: CASRDQTGRTSNGYTF. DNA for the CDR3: TGTGCCAGCAGAGACCAGACAGGGCGGACCTCGAATGGCTACACCTTC.

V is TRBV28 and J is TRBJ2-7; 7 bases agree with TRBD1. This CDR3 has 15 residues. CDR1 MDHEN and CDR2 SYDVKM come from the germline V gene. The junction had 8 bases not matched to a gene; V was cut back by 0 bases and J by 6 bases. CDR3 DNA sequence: TGTGCCAGCAGTTTATGGTTGAGGGGGCATTGCGAGCAGTACTTC. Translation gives CASSLWLRGHCEQYF.